This T cell receptor (beta chain) was captured by sequencing in a study of cytomegalovirus exposure and HLA in healthy donors. Trimming removed 3 bases from V and 12 bases from J; junction bases left unmatched: 13. This CDR3 is built from 14 residues. CDR1 and CDR2 (germline): SQVTM, ANQGSEA. Findings and limits, study-wide: Immune exposure information comprised only CMV serostatus.

The PCR had 60 Vbeta and 13 Jbeta primers. Sequenced by immunoSEQ multiplex PCR; TCRdb stores in-frame clones only, minus some. The sample holds around 180,000 clones, approximately 88% seen once. As regards this clone: Its antigen is unidentified.

The origin of this receptor is a boy between 2 and 10 years old in good health and CMV-seronegative. Source material: PBMCs. The rearrangement links TRBV29-1 to TRBJ2-1; 8 bases match TRBD2. The CDR3 DNA reads as TGCAGCGTTGATTATGCGGGAGGTCCCCCCGGGCAGTTCTTC. As protein: CSVDYAGGPPGQFF.